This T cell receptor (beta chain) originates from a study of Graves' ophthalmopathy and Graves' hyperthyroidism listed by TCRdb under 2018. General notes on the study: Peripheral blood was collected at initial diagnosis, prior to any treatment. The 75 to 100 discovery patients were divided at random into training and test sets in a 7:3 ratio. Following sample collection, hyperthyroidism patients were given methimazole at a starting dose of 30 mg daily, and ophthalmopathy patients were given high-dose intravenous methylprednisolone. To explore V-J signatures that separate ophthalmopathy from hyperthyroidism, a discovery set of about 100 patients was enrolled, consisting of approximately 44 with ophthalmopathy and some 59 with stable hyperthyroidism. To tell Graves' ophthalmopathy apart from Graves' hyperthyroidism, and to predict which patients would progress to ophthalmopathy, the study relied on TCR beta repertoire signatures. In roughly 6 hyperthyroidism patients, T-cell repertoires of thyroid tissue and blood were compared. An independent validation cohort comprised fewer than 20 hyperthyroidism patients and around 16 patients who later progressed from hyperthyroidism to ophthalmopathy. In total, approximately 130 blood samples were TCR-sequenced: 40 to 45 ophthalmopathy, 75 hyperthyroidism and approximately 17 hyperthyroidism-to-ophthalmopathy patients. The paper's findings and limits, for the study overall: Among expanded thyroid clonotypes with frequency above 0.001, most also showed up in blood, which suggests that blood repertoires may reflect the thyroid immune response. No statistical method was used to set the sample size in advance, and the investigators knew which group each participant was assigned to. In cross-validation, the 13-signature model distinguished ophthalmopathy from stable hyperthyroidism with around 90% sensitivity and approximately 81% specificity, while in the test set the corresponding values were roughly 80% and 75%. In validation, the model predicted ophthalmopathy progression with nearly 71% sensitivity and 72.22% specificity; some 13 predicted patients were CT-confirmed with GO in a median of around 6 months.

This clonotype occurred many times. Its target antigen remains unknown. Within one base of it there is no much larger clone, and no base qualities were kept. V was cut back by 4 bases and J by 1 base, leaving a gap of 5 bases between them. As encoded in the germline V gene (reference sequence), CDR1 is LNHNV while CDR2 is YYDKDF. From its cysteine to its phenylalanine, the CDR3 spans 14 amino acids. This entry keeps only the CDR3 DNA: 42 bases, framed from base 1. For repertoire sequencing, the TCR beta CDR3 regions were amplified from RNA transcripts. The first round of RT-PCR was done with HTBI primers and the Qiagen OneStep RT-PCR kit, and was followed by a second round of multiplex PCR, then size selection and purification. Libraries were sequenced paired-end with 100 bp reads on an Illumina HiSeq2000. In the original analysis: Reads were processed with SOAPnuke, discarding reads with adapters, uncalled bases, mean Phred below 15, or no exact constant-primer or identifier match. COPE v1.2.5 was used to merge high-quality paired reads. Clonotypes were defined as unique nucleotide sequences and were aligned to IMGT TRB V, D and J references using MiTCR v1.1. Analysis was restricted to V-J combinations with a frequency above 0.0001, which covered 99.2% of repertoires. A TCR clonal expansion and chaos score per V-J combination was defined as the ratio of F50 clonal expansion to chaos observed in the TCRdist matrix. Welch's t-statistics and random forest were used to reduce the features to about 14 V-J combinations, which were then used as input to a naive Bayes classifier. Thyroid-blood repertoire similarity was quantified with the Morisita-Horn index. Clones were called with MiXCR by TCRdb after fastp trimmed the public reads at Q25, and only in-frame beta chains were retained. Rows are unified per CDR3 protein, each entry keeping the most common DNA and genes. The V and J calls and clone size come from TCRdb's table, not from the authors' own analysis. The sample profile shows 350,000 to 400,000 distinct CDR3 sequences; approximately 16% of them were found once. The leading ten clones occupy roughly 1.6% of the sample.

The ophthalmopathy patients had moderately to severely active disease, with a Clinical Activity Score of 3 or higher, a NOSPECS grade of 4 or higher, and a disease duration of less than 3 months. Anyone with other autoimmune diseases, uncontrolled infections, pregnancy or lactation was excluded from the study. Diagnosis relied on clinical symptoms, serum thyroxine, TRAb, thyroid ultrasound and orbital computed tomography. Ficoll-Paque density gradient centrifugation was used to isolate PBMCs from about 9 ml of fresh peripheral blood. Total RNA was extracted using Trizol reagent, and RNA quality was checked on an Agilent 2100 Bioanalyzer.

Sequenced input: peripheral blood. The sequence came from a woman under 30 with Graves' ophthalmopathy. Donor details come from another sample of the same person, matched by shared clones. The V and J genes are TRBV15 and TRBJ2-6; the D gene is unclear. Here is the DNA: TGTGCCACCAGCACCTATTCTGGGGCCAACGTCCTGACTTTC. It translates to CATSTYSGANVLTF. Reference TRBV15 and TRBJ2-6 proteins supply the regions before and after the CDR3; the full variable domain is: DAMVIQNPRYQVTQFGKPVTLSCSQTLNHNVMYWYQQKSSQAPKLLFHYYDKDFNNEADTPDNFQSRRPNTSFCFLDIRSPGLGDTAMYLCATSTYSGANVLTFGAGSRLTVL.